A single T cell receptor (beta chain) is shown here with its context. This clonotype was seen only a few times. Its antigen is unknown. No much larger clone exists at a distance of one base, and base qualities are not known. Systemically healthy Caucasian individuals from Russia, 35 to 50 in total and aged roughly 6 to 90 years, were included as donors. Each donor gave ten milliliters of peripheral blood, drawn into EDTA-treated Vacutainer tubes. Ficoll-Paque density-gradient centrifugation was used to isolate PBMCs, with at least 6.5 million obtained per sample. Trizol reagent was used to extract total RNA from PBMCs, with at least 5.5 micrograms per sample. Naive CD45RAhigh/CD27high T cell percentages were measured by flow cytometry on a PBMC aliquot from every donor. The source of the sample is a study of blood T cells in healthy people across ages (dated by TCRdb to 2014 to 2015). In terms of the full investigation: In model experiments, template switching captured about one uniquely barcoded TCR beta cDNA molecule for every two T cells. To avoid experimental bias, donors of different ages were spread randomly across the sequencing lanes. For two donors (one aged 18 to 30 and one aged 80 or older), the study analyzed two additional independent replicas of 1 million unique cDNA reads from the same blood draw. The study measured age-related changes in TCR beta repertoire diversity using deep sequencing normalized with unique cDNA molecular identifiers. Four age groups were formed from the donors: young (average about 15 years), middle-aged (roughly 38), aged (about 62) and long-lived (about 80). Overall study results and their limits: Donor CMV infection status was unknown, potentially confounding age-related changes in expanded clonotypes. Since profiling was done on bulk unsorted PBMCs, naive and antigen-experienced compartments could not be conclusively compared. Estimates of total diversity from one million sequenced T cells were regarded as lower bounds and underestimates. As age increased, observed TCR beta diversity per million T cells dropped in a roughly linear way, and a significant reduction was already evident by age about 36. The long-lived group showed more naive CD4+ T cells, fewer expanded clones and increased TCR diversity than the aged group, suggesting age selection. A strong correlation was found between observed TCR beta diversity and the percentage of naive T cells measured by flow cytometry.

Per the germline V gene (reference sequence), MNHEY is the CDR1 and SMNVEV is the CDR2. The CDR3 has 13 amino acids, counting the end cysteine and phenylalanine. The only DNA kept is the CDR3, 39 bases in frame from the first base. The trim is 2 bases for V and 8 bases for J, with a gap of 10 bases between the germline ends. Libraries were constructed by 5' RACE. The instrument given in TCRdb is Illumina HiSeq 2500. A second PCR of roughly 6 to 12 cycles was run with a J-beta primer mix and a sample-barcoded 5' primer. Each TCR beta cDNA molecule received a unique molecular identifier from a template-switch 5' adaptor carrying 12 random nucleotides. Each sample yielded at least 3 million CDR3-containing paired-end reads. First-strand cDNA was synthesized from all RNA with the Mint cDNA synthesis kit, primed by a TRBC-specific oligonucleotide. After uracil-DNA glycosylase treatment, a first 18-cycle PCR used universal primers M1SS and BC2_uni_R on all cDNA. On the authors' methods: Normalization of each sample was performed by random selection of 1 million high-quality reads, each carrying a distinct molecular identifier. Instead of being binned into consensus sequences, reads that shared molecular identifiers were thrown out. MiTCR, with a Q25 quality threshold and the strictest error-elimination algorithm, was used for CDR3 identification, clonotype clustering and error correction. A nonparametric unseen species model using Euler transformation provided a lower-bound estimate of total TCR beta diversity. The public sequencing data were trimmed at Q25 with fastp and processed into clonotypes with MiXCR by TCRdb, which kept only in-frame beta chains. Here each entry gathers all rows of one CDR3 protein and keeps the most common genes and DNA. These V and J calls rely on TCRdb rather than the paper's analysis. The sample records approximately 290,000 distinct CDR3 sequences, roughly a quarter of which are singletons. The top ten clones comprise roughly 28% of the sample.

The sample comprised blood. This sequence uses TRBV27 and TRBJ2-4; the D gene cannot be resolved reliably. The source of this sequence is a woman in her seventies in good health. The CDR3 reads CASSLGLSDIQYF. The base sequence is TGTGCCAGCAGTTTAGGGCTATCCGACATTCAGTACTTC.